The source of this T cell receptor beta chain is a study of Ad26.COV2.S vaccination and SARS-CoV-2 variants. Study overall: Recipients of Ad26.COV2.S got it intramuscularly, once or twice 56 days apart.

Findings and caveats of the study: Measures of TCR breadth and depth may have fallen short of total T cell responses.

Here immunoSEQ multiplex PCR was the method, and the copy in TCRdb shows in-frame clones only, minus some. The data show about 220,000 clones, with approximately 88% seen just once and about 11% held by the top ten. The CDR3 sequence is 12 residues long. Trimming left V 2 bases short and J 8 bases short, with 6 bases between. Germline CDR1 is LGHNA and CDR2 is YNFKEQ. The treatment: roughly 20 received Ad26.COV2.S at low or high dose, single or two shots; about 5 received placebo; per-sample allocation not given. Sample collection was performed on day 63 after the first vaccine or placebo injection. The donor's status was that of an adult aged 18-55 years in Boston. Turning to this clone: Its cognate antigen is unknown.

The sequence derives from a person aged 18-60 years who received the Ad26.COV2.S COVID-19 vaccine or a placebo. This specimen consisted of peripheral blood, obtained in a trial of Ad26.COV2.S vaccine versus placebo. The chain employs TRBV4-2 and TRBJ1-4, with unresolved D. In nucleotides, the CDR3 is TGTGCCAGCAGCCAAAACGGGGAAAAACTGTTTTTT. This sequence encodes CASSQNGEKLFF.